The next 5 T cell receptor beta chains were all read from a single sample in a study of blood T cells in healthy people across ages. Alongside a J-beta primer mix, a sample-barcoded 5' primer served in a second PCR lasting roughly 7 to 12 cycles. A single record per CDR3 protein comes from TCRdb applying MiXCR to the 5' RACE reads. This table has 1.5 million to 2 million distinct CDR3 sequences, approximately 50% appearing once. Sequenced: blood. These receptors came from a woman in her thirties or forties in good health.

This chain joins TRBV12-3 or TRBV12-4 and TRBJ2-5, with 11 positions matching TRBD2. Trimming cost V 5 bases and J 5 bases; bases outside gene matches: 10. The CDR3 sequence is 16 residues long. CDR3: CASSTGLAGRTETQYF. The DNA for the CDR3 is TGTGCCAGCAGTACAGGACTAGCGGGCCGAACGGAGACCCAGTACTTC.

The chain recombines TRBV7-9 with TRBJ2-3, with a weak D call TRBD2 (6 bases). The ends were cut back, 8 bases at V and 2 bases at J, with 14 bases in the middle. This CDR3 has 14 amino acids. Germline V lookup: CDR1 SEHNR, CDR2 FQNEAQ (reference sequence). The CDR3 sequence is CASPGGGDTDTQYF. In DNA form, the CDR3 reads TGTGCCAGCCCAGGCGGCGGGGACACAGATACGCAGTATTTT.

This chain links TRBV2 with TRBJ2-1, with 8 bases aligning to TRBD1. The CDR3 runs to 16 residues. Germline loops: CDR1 SNHLY, CDR2 FYNNEI. V lost 3 bases, J lost 1 base, and 5 bases stayed unmatched. Here the CDR3 reads CASSDRGQGSYNEQFF. DNA of the CDR3: TGTGCCAGCAGTGACAGGGGGCAAGGGTCCTACAATGAGCAGTTCTTC. The variable domain in full, with the rest retrieved from reference TRBV2 and TRBJ2-1, is EPEVTQTPSHQVTQMGQEVILRCVPISNHLYFYWYRQILGQKVEFLVSFYNNEISEKSEIFDDQFSVERPDGSNFTLKIRSTKLEDSAMYFCASSDRGQGSYNEQFFGPGTRLTVL.

The chain carries TRBV27 and TRBJ2-1; 12 bases are shared with TRBD2. Trimming cost V 2 bases and J 6 bases; bases outside gene matches: 8. Germline lookup yields CDR1 MNHEY and CDR2 SMNVEV (reference sequence). The CDR3 length is 17 residues. CDR3 loop: CASSLGLASGGANEQFF. The CDR3 nucleotides are TGTGCCAGCAGTTTAGGCTTAGCTAGCGGGGGGGCCAATGAGCAGTTCTTC.

This clonotype turned up a few times. The V call is TRBV6-5, the J call TRBJ2-4; 7 bases match TRBD2. In germline, CDR1 is MNHEY, CDR2 SVGAGI. The V gene end was trimmed by 6 bases and the J gene end by 0 bases; junction bases not matched to a gene: 5. The CDR3 consists of 15 residues. CDR3 nucleotides: TGTGCCAGCAGAACACTAGCGCAAGCCAAAAACATTCAGTACTTC. Amino acids: CASRTLAQAKNIQYF.